The rows below give T cell receptor beta chains drawn from one sample of a study of shared clonotypes between healthy human individuals. The repertoire was sequenced with immunoSEQ multiplex PCR; TCRdb's copy has only in-frame clones and lacks some. The data contain about 1.5 million clones, approximately 98% of them singletons. Sequencing was performed on naive CD4+ T cells sorted from blood. These receptors all stem from a man aged 25 to 40 in good health. Each CDR3 is given with its conserved first and last residue. The D gene is left open where the match is weak. The listing skips clone size in some rows; elsewhere it reads once, few, many or a size class.

clone size	D gene	J gene	V gene	CDR3 DNA	CDR3 protein
-	-	TRBJ2-7	TRBV19	TGTGCCAGTAGTAATCCGTCGACCGCTACCTACGAGCAGTACTTC	CASSNPSTATYEQYF
-	TRBD1	TRBJ2-1	TRBV7-2	TGTGCCAGCAGCTTAGCGCTGGGACAGGCCTTACATGAGCAGTTCTTC	CASSLALGQALHEQFF
-	-	TRBJ2-1	TRBV19	TGTGCCAGTAGTATTAGCGGAGCTCGCCGCGAGCAGTTCTTC	CASSISGARREQFF
-	TRBD1	TRBJ1-4	TRBV7-9	TGTGCCAGCAGCCACCCACTGGACAGGGCTTTGGAAAAACTGTTTTTT	CASSHPLDRALEKLFF
-	TRBD1	TRBJ2-7	TRBV28	TGTGCCAGCAGTGGGACAGGGCCTCGCATTGGGCAATCTTCCTACGAGCAGTACTTC	CASSGTGPRIGQSSYEQYF
-	TRBD1	TRBJ1-1	TRBV14	TGTGCCAGCAGCCAGCCGACAGGGTTGAACACTGAAGCTTTCTTT	CASSQPTGLNTEAFF
-	TRBD1	TRBJ2-1	TRBV5-6	TGTGCCAGCAGCCTAGGACAGGTTAACAATGAGCAGTTCTTC	CASSLGQVNNEQFF
-	-	TRBJ2-1	TRBV11-3	TGTGCCAGCAGCTTCAGAAACAATGAGCAGTTCTTC	CASSFRNNEQFF
-	TRBD1	TRBJ2-3	TRBV11-2	TGTGCCAGCAGCTTGGGACAGGGGCTCACAGATACGCAGTATTTT	CASSLGQGLTDTQYF
-	-	TRBJ2-5	TRBV5-6	TGTGCCAGCAGCACAAAGTTCCAAGAGACCCAGTACTTC	CASSTKFQETQYF
once	-	TRBJ1-2	TRBV19	TGTGCCAGTAGTAGGAACCGACAGCAGGGGGGCTACACCTTC	CASSRNRQQGGYTF
-	-	TRBJ2-7	TRBV2	TGTGCCAGCAGTGGGATCTCCTACGAGCAGTACTTC	CASSGISYEQYF
-	-	TRBJ2-1	TRBV4-3	TGCGCCAGCAGCCAAGTACCCTCAGCGCTTAGCTCCTACAATGAGCAGTTCTTC	CASSQVPSALSSYNEQFF